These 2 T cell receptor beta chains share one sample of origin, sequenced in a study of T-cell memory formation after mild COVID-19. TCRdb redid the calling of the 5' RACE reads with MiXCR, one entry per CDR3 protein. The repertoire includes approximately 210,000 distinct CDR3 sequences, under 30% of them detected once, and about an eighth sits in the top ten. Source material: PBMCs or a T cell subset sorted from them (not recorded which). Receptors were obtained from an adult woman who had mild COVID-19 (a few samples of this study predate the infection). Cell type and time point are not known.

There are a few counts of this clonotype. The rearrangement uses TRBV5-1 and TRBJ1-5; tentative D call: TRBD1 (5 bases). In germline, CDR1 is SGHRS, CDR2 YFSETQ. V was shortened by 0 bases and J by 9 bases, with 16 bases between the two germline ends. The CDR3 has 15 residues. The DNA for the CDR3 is TGCGCCAGCAGCTTGGATGGGACCCCTTTGACGCCCCAGCATTTT. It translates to CASSLDGTPLTPQHF.

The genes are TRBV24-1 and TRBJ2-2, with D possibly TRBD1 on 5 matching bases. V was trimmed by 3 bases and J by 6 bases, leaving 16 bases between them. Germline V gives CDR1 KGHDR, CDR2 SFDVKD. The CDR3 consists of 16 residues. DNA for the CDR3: TGTGCCACCAGTGATAGGGGCATTGGGTTCGCCGGGGAGCTGTTTTTT. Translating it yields CATSDRGIGFAGELFF.